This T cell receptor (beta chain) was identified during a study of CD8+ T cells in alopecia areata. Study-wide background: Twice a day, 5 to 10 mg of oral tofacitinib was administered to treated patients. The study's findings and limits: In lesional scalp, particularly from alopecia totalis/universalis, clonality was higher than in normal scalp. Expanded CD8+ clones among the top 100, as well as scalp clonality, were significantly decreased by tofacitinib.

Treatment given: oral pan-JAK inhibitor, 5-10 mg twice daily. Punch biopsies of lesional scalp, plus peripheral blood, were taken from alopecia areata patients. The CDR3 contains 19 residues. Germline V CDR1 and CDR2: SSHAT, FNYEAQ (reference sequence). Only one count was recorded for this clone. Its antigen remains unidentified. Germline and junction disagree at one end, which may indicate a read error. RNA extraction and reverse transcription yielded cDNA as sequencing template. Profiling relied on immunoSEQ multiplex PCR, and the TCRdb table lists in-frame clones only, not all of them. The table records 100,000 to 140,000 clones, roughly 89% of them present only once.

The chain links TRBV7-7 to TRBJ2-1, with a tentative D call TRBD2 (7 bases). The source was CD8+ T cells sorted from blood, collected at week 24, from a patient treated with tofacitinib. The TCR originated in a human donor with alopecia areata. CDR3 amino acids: CASSLAMAGARTIGNEQFF. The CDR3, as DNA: TGTGCTAGCAGCTTAGCCATGGCGGGGGCCCGTACTATCGGGAATGAGCAGTTCTTC.